This TCR beta chain was obtained from a study of regulatory T cells in long-lasting Graves disease (dated by TCRdb to the early 2020s). At the level of the whole study: Persistent Graves' disease meant more than 5 years of antithyroid drug treatment with TSH receptor autoantibodies that stayed positive. TCR sequencing covered approximately 13 persistent and 20 newly diagnosed Graves' disease patients, approximately 33 samples in total. Patients with persistent Graves' disease were compared with patients with newly diagnosed Graves' disease using TCR sequencing and RNA sequencing of peripheral blood. On average, persistent Graves' disease patients in the clinical cohort had been on antithyroid drugs for around 9.5 years. The study was conducted in China and was registered as a clinical trial.

Libraries were prepared through multiplex PCR. The sequencing machine was an Illumina HiSeq 4000. To build TCR beta libraries, CDR3 regions were amplified by Arm-PCR using iRepertoire HTBI primers. Before sequencing, the PCR products went through gel purification. On the authors' methods: Gene usage analysis of CDR3 amino acid clonotypes relied on the roughly 64 TRBV and 13 to 15 TRBJ segments identified across samples. COPE and FqMerger were used to merge the filtered high-quality paired reads into contigs. Contigs were aligned with BLAST to IMGT TRBV, TRBD and TRBJ reference genes, and CDR3 was defined per IMGT. Clonotypes above 0.1% frequency were classified as highly expanded clones. Shannon entropy served as the measure of repertoire diversity, while the Gini coefficient captured V-J evenness. Public clonotypes were defined as clonotypes shared by more than one individual. The public reads were quality trimmed at Q25 with fastp and then assembled into clones with MiXCR by TCRdb, keeping productive beta chains. Every entry covers one CDR3 protein and lists the most common genes and DNA from its rows. The V and J calls and clone size come from TCRdb's table, not from the authors' own analysis. Present in this sample are 650,000 to 700,000 distinct CDR3 sequences, around 30% of which were seen just once. The top ten constitute about two fifths of the sample.

Looking up the germline V gene yields CDR1 SGDLS and CDR2 YYNGEE. Its CDR3 holds 19 amino acids, cysteine through phenylalanine. The DNA shown is the 57-base CDR3, in frame from base 1. V is pared back by 3 bases and J by 0 bases, with 21 bases lying between the germline termini. On this clonotype itself: Its antigen remains undetermined. Per-base quality was not reported, and no clone a single base away is much larger than it.

The sample's time point label, in plain terms: persistent/refractory GD, antithyroid drugs over 5 years with positive TRAb. For both TCR sequencing and RNA sequencing, RNA was extracted from PBMCs using TRIzol. The diagnosis of Graves' disease followed American Thyroid Association guidelines. Patients for the study were recruited at an endocrinology department in Xi'an, China. Each patient gave approximately 9 milliliters of peripheral blood, collected in an EDTA anticoagulant tube. Ficoll Paque Plus density gradient separation was used to isolate PBMCs, and no additional T cell sorting was done. An Agilent 2100 Bioanalyzer and agarose gel were used to assess RNA quality, and a NanoDrop 2000 was used to measure RNA concentration. The study at large found these results: Because the primary lesion, thyroid tissue, could not be accessed, the study looked at peripheral blood alone. Patients with persistent disease shared more public clonotypes (roughly 2,900) than newly diagnosed patients did (966). Sequencing and analysis were limited to the TCR beta chain. Persistent Graves' disease patients showed lower TCR Shannon entropy and fewer highly expanded clones than newly diagnosed patients, suggesting clonal expansion. Preferential use of TRBV28, TRBJ1-2 and TRBJ2-5 was observed in persistent disease, whereas TRBV20-1 and TRBJ2-1 were favored in newly diagnosed disease. As a limitation, the authors acknowledged that the small sample size may reduce accuracy.

This receptor was obtained from a female donor with Graves disease. This chain joins TRBV9 to TRBJ2-2; TRBD2 is possibly the D segment (6 matching bases). Here the sequenced sample was peripheral blood mononuclear cells (PBMCs), taken when the disease was refractory, from a patient treated with antithyroid drugs. The nucleotide sequence reads as follows: TGTGCCAGCAGCGCGCTAGAGGTGGATTGGGGGGCGAACACCGGGGAGCTGTTTTTT. This yields the protein CASSALEVDWGANTGELFF.